This TCR beta chain was identified in a study of Ad26.COV2.S vaccination and SARS-CoV-2 variants. This table comes from immunoSEQ multiplex PCR, and its TCRdb copy is limited to in-frame clones, with some not included. The repertoire holds approximately 340,000 clones, with under 95% as singletons. Overall study findings and caveats: The placebo group had lower spike-specific TCR breadth than the vaccine recipients did. Vaccine recipients and placebo recipients showed similar non-spike TCR breadth. The analyses of TCR breadth and depth may have understated the size of total T cell responses.

Concerning this clone: The antigen is not known.

The CDR3 is 11 amino acids. The germline V gene has CDR1 MNHEY and CDR2 SVGAGI. The V gene end was trimmed by 7 bases and the J gene end by 7 bases; junction bases not matched to a gene: 3. The source was peripheral blood, collected after recovery from COVID-19. This chain joins TRBV6-5 and TRBJ1-1; TRBD1 agrees at 7 bases. This TCR was sampled from a human donor who had recovered from COVID-19. The CDR3 sequence is CASKRQGEAFF. The CDR3, as DNA: TGTGCCAGCAAGAGACAGGGTGAAGCTTTCTTT.